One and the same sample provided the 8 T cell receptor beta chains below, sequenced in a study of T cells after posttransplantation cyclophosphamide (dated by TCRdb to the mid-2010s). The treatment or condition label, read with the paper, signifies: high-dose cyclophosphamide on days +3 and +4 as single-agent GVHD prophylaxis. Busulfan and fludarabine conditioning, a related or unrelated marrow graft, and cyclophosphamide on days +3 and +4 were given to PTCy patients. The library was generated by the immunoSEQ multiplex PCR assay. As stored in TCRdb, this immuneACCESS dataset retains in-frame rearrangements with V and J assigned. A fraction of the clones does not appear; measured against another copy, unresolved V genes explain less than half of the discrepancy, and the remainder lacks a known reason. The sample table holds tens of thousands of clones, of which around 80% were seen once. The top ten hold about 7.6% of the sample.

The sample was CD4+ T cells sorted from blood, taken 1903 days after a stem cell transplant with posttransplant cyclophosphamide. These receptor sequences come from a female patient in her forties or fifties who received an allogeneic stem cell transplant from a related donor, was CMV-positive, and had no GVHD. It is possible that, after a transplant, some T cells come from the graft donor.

The CDR3 spells CASSLGGSGNTIYF. As DNA, the CDR3 is TGTGCCAGCAGCTTAGGAGGGTCTGGAAACACCATATATTTT. The chain joins TRBV7-2 to TRBJ1-3; no firm D call. Trimming removed 1 base from V and 1 base from J, with 5 bases in between. The CDR3 sequence is 14 residues long. Germline V gene lookup returns CDR1 SGHTA and CDR2 FQGNSA.

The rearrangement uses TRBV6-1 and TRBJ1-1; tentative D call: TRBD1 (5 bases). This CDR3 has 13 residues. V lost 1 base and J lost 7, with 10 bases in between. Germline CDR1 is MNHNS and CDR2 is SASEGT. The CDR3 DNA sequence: TGTGCCAGCAGTGAAGGGGGGGTGGGTGAAGCTTTCTTT. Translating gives CASSEGGVGEAFF.

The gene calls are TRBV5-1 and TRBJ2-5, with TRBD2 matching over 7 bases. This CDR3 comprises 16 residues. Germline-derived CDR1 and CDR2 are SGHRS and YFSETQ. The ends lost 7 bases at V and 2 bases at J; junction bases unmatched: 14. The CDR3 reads CASYENQWGGQETQYF. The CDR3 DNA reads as TGCGCCAGCTATGAGAACCAGTGGGGGGGACAAGAGACCCAGTACTTC.

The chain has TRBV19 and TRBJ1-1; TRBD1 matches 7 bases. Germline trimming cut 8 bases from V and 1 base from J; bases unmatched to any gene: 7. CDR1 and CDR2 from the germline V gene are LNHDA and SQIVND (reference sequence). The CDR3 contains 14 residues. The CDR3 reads CASASQGSNTEAFF. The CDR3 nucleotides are TGTGCCAGTGCATCACAGGGGTCGAACACTGAAGCTTTCTTT.

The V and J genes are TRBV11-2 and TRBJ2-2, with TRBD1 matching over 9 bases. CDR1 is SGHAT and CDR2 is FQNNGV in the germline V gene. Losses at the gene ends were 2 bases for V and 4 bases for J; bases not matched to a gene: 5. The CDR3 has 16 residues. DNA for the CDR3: TGTGCCAGCAGCTTATCCGGGACAGGGTTCACCGGGGAGCTGTTTTTT. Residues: CASSLSGTGFTGELFF.

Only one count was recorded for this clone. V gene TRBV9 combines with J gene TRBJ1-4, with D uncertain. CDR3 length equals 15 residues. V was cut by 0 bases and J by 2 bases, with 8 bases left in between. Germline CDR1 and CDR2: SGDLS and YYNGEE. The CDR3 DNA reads TGTGCCAGCAGCGTAGGAGGTTTCACTAATGAAAAACTGTTTTTT. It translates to CASSVGGFTNEKLFF.

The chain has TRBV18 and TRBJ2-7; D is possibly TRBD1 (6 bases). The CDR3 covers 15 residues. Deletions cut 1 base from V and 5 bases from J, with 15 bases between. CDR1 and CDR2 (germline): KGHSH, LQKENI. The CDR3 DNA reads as TGTGCCAGCTCACCACGGAGGCAGGGGAGCAACGAGCAGTACTTC. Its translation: CASSPRRQGSNEQYF.

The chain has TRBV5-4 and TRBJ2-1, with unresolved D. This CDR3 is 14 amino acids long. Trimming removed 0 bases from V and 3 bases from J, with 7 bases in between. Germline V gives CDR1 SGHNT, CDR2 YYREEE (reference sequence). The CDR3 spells CASSLAPIYNEQFF. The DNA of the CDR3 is TGTGCCAGCAGCTTGGCACCTATCTACAATGAGCAGTTCTTC.